The 26 T cell receptor beta chains given below trace back to one sample, sequenced in a study of cytomegalovirus exposure and HLA in healthy donors. The primer mix had 60 Vbeta and 13 Jbeta primers. This table comes from immunoSEQ multiplex PCR, and its TCRdb copy is limited to in-frame clones, with some not included. In the table there are approximately 180,000 clones, around 75% of which are singletons. Sequencing used PBMCs. The receptors originated from a woman in her 30s in good health and CMV-seronegative.

The rearrangement uses TRBV13 and TRBJ2-5; 11 nucleotides agree with TRBD2. Trimming cost V 0 bases and J 1 base; bases outside gene matches: 1. The CDR3 runs 16 residues. Germline CDR1 is PRHDT and CDR2 is FYEKMQ (reference sequence). The CDR3 DNA reads as TGTGCCAGCAGCTTAGGGACTAGCGGGGTCCAAGAGACCCAGTACTTC. Translating it yields CASSLGTSGVQETQYF. Using reference TRBV13 and TRBJ2-5 for the parts outside the CDR3, the full variable domain is AAGVIQSPRHLIKEKRETATLKCYPIPRHDTVYWYQQGPGQDPQFLISFYEKMQSDKGSIPDRFSAQQFSDYHSELNMSSLELGDSALYFCASSLGTSGVQETQYFGPGTRLLVL.

CDR3 bases: TGCGCCAGCAGCTTATTACAGGGGGCTGGGGAGACCCAGTACTTC. It codes for CASSLLQGAGETQYF. The chain uses TRBV5-1 and TRBJ2-5; TRBD1 matches 9 bases. CDR1 and CDR2 (germline): SGHRS, YFSETQ. J gave up 5 bases and V 2 bases, and 7 bases lay outside the gene matches. The CDR3 contains 15 residues.

This chain uses TRBV6-5 with TRBJ2-1, with TRBD1 matching over 11 bases. V dropped 1 base and J dropped 5; count of bases not matched to a gene: 4. The CDR3 is made up of 16 amino acids. The germline CDR1 and CDR2 sequences are MNHEY and SVGAGI. The CDR3 nucleotides read TGTGCCAGCAGTTACTTTCCGGGACAGGGGGACAATGAGCAGTTCTTC. Its protein is CASSYFPGQGDNEQFF.

This clone was counted a single time. This chain joins TRBV4-1 and TRBJ2-7, with TRBD2 identical over 13 bases. Germline V gene data show CDR1 as MGHRA and CDR2 as YSYEKL. CDR3 length equals 16 residues. With V trimmed by 5 bases and J by 6 bases, 10 bases remained unmatched. Here the CDR3 DNA reads TGCGCCAGCAGCTCCACCGGGACTAGCGGGATCCCCGAGCAGTACTTC. It is translated as CASSSTGTSGIPEQYF.

This clone was found a few times. V gene TRBV6-4 combines with J gene TRBJ2-3, with 10 bases lining up with TRBD1. CDR1 is MRHNA and CDR2 is SNTAGT in the germline V gene. This CDR3 comprises 16 residues. The V segment lost 3 bases and the J segment 4 bases; nucleotides outside the gene matches: 7. DNA for the CDR3: TGTGCCAGCAGTGAATTTGGGACAGGGGAGCCAGATACGCAGTATTTT. Encoded protein: CASSEFGTGEPDTQYF.

The count of this clone is one. This chain joins TRBV19 and TRBJ1-3; D is possibly TRBD1 (5 bases). There are 16 residues in the CDR3. Germline values: CDR1 LNHDA, CDR2 SQIVND (reference sequence). Trimming cost V 6 bases and J 0 bases, with 15 bases left between them. Here the CDR3 DNA reads TGTGCCAGTAGCCTGACAGTAGACTCCTCTGGAAACACCATATATTTT. Encoded protein: CASSLTVDSSGNTIYF.

V gene TRBV5-1 combines with J gene TRBJ1-1; D possibly corresponds to TRBD1 (6 bases). CDR1 SGHRS and CDR2 YFSETQ come from the germline V gene. The CDR3 extends over 13 amino acids. V lost 4 bases and J lost 4, with 11 bases in between. The CDR3 region is CASSEGGATEAFF. CDR3 sequence (DNA): TGCGCCAGCAGCGAGGGGGGGGCCACTGAAGCTTTCTTT. Drawing the rest from reference TRBV5-1 and TRBJ1-1, the complete variable domain is KAGVTQTPRYLIKTRGQQVTLSCSPISGHRSVSWYQQTPGQGLQFLFEYFSETQRNKGNFPGRFSGRQFSNSRSEMNVSTLELGDSALYLCASSEGGATEAFFGQGTRLTVV.

This clone has only a few counts. V usage is TRBV6-5 and J usage is TRBJ1-2; 7 nucleotides match TRBD1. The CDR3 is 13 residues long. Trimming took 0 bases from V and 8 from J; bases not matched to a gene: 3. The germline CDR1 and CDR2 sequences are MNHEY and SVGAGI. In DNA, the CDR3 is TGTGCCAGCAGTTACTCTGGACAGGTCGGCTACACCTTC. Residues: CASSYSGQVGYTF.

The rearrangement joins TRBV27 to TRBJ2-1; 7 nucleotides align to TRBD2. Trimming cost V 4 bases and J 3 bases; bases outside gene matches: 3. The CDR3 runs 14 residues. CDR1 is MNHEY, CDR2 SMNVEV, per germline (reference sequence). The DNA of the CDR3 is TGTGCCAGCAGTTACAGCGGGGACTACAATGAGCAGTTCTTC. Translation: CASSYSGDYNEQFF.

The chain is built from TRBV5-6 and TRBJ1-2; 9 positions agree with TRBD1. The trim removed 5 bases at V and 4 bases at J, leaving 15 bases unmatched. CDR1 and CDR2 (germline): SGHDT, YYEEEE. The CDR3 is made up of 17 amino acids. The CDR3 DNA sequence: TGTGCCAGCAGACCAAGGGGACAGGGCCCGGAGGGCTATGGCTACACCTTC. Protein sequence: CASRPRGQGPEGYGYTF.

The chain carries TRBV19 and TRBJ2-1; unclear D gene. V was shortened by 3 bases and J by 10 bases, with 10 bases between the two germline ends. The CDR3 has 12 residues. Germline values: CDR1 LNHDA, CDR2 SQIVND (reference sequence). The CDR3 loop is CASSITPWEQFF. CDR3 nucleotides: TGTGCCAGTAGTATCACTCCCTGGGAGCAGTTCTTC.

This chain links TRBV7-8 with TRBJ2-1; 7 bases agree with TRBD2. Per germline, CDR1 SGHVS and CDR2 FQNEAQ. This CDR3 contains 17 residues. J lost 4 bases, V lost 5 bases, and 14 bases had no gene match. CDR3 loop: CASSQPLGAGRYNEQFF. CDR3 bases: TGTGCCAGCAGCCAACCCTTGGGAGCGGGGAGATACAATGAGCAGTTCTTC.

Only a few counts were recorded for this clone. The chain carries TRBV6-4 and TRBJ2-3; D is possibly TRBD2 (7 bases). The V and J ends lost 2 bases and 2 bases respectively, with 8 bases between them. CDR1 and CDR2 from the germline V gene are MRHNA and SNTAGT. This CDR3 comprises 14 residues. The CDR3 DNA sequence: TGTGCCAGCAGTGACGGGGGGGCCACAGATACGCAGTATTTT. Its protein product is CASSDGGATDTQYF.

The chain joins TRBV19 to TRBJ2-4, with a weak D call TRBD2 (5 bases). The germline V and J ends were trimmed by 11 bases and 0 bases, with 20 bases remaining between them. CDR1 and CDR2 (germline): LNHDA, SQIVND (reference sequence). The CDR3 totals 16 residues. The chain's CDR3 is CASCEGQLLAKNIQYF. As DNA, the CDR3 is TGTGCCTCCTGTGAGGGCCAGCTATTAGCCAAAAACATTCAGTACTTC.

J is TRBJ2-1 and V is TRBV7-3; D is possibly TRBD2 (6 bases). CDR1 is SGHTA, CDR2 FQGTGA, per germline. The V end lost 2 bases, the J end lost 8 bases, and 13 bases lay between the germline ends. The CDR3 length is 14 residues. The CDR3: CASSLGGFVDEQFF. DNA of the CDR3: TGTGCCAGCAGCTTAGGGGGGTTCGTGGATGAGCAGTTCTTC. Based on the CDR3 plus reference TRBV7-3 and TRBJ2-1, the full variable domain is GAGVSQTPSNKVTEKGKYVELRCDPISGHTALYWYRQSLGQGPEFLIYFQGTGAADDSGLPNDRFFAVRPEGSVSTLKIQRTERGDSAVYLCASSLGGFVDEQFFGPGTRLTVL.

The CDR3 region is CASSPPRLAGTTNEQFF. The CDR3 bases are TGCGCCAGCAGCCCCCCCCGACTAGCGGGAACGACCAATGAGCAGTTCTTC. The V call is TRBV5-1, the J call TRBJ2-1; 11 bases agree with TRBD2. Germline V gene data show CDR1 as SGHRS and CDR2 as YFSETQ. There are 17 residues in the CDR3. The trim removed 4 bases at V and 6 bases at J, leaving 12 bases unmatched.

This chain links TRBV10-1 with TRBJ2-1; 8 bases agree with TRBD2. The CDR3 loop spans 14 amino acids. CDR1 and CDR2 from the germline V gene are WNHNN and SYGVQD (reference sequence). V shed 8 bases and J 8 bases; nucleotides not matched to a gene: 11. Here the CDR3 reads CASQSSGAVDEQFF. The CDR3, as DNA: TGCGCCAGCCAGAGTAGCGGGGCGGTGGATGAGCAGTTCTTC.

This rearrangement joins TRBV4-1 to TRBJ2-7, with no clear D. This CDR3 is 14 amino acids long. Trimming removed 1 base from V and 4 bases from J, with 11 bases in between. CDR1 MGHRA and CDR2 YSYEKL come from the germline V gene. The CDR3 region has the DNA TGCGCCAGCAGCCAAGTAGACTCCCTATACGAGCAGTACTTC. Residues: CASSQVDSLYEQYF.

The chain carries TRBV6-1 and TRBJ2-3; D ambiguous. This CDR3 has 13 residues. In germline, CDR1 is MNHNS, CDR2 SASEGT. The germline V and J ends were trimmed by 7 bases and 3 bases, with 11 bases remaining between them. The CDR3 nucleotides read TGTGCCAGCAATAATGGCTGGACAGATACGCAGTATTTT. Translation gives CASNNGWTDTQYF.

The chain employs TRBV5-4 and TRBJ2-1; 8 nucleotides line up with TRBD1. Looked up from germline, CDR1 is SGHNT and CDR2 is YYREEE (reference sequence). After removal of 4 bases from V and 2 bases from J, the junction contained 5 bases not matched to a gene. This CDR3 is 15 amino acids long. The CDR3 sequence: CASSTTGAPYNEQFF. In DNA form, the CDR3 reads TGTGCCAGCAGCACGACAGGGGCCCCCTACAATGAGCAGTTCTTC.

This sequence joins TRBV7-9 and TRBJ2-3; possible D gene TRBD1, 5 bases. Germline CDR1 SEHNR, CDR2 FQNEAQ (reference sequence). This CDR3 region has 14 residues. Trimming shortened V by 3 bases and J by 5 bases, and 12 bases separated the two germline ends. CDR3 in amino acids: CASSFGQGGDTQYF. For the CDR3, the DNA is TGTGCCAGCAGCTTTGGGCAGGGTGGAGATACGCAGTATTTT.

The V call is TRBV11-2, the J call TRBJ2-1; 7 positions agree with TRBD1. In germline, CDR1 is SGHAT, CDR2 FQNNGV. This CDR3 has 14 amino acids. V lost 0 bases, J lost 7 bases, and 3 bases stayed unmatched. CDR3 in DNA: TGTGCCAGCAGCTTAGAAGGGGGCGCAAATGAGCAGTTCTTC. Amino acids: CASSLEGGANEQFF.

This chain connects TRBV25-1 to TRBJ1-2; D unclear. This CDR3 spans 12 amino acids. V was pared by 8 bases and J by 7 bases, with 14 bases between. Germline-derived CDR1 and CDR2 are MGHDK and SYGVNS. CDR3 protein: CASSAGNAGYTF. The CDR3, as DNA: TGTGCCAGCTCCGCAGGAAACGCTGGCTACACCTTC.

The chain combines TRBV6-1 with TRBJ1-1, with TRBD1 identical over 7 bases. The CDR3 contains 14 residues. Losses at the gene ends were 6 bases for V and 6 bases for J; bases not matched to a gene: 10. Germline V CDR1 and CDR2: MNHNS, SASEGT. In DNA, the CDR3 is TGTGCCAGCAGCAGGACAGATAGGGGGCCTGAAGCTTTCTTT. Translated, it gives CASSRTDRGPEAFF.

The chain carries TRBV9 and TRBJ2-2, with 8 bases identical to TRBD1. CDR1 is SGDLS, CDR2 YYNGEE, per germline. This CDR3 contains 15 residues. The V gene end was trimmed by 1 base and the J gene end by 10 bases; junction bases not matched to a gene: 9. The CDR3 here is CASSVQGASFAELFF. CDR3 in DNA: TGTGCCAGCAGCGTACAGGGGGCTTCTTTCGCGGAGCTGTTTTTT.

V is TRBV5-4 and J is TRBJ1-1, with 7 bases aligning to TRBD1. J gave up 3 bases and V 3 bases, and 8 bases lay outside the gene matches. Germline CDR1 SGHNT, CDR2 YYREEE (reference sequence). The CDR3 length is 15 residues. The chain's CDR3 is CASSYDRVGDTEAFF. The CDR3 nucleotides are TGTGCCAGCAGCTATGACAGGGTGGGGGACACTGAAGCTTTCTTT.